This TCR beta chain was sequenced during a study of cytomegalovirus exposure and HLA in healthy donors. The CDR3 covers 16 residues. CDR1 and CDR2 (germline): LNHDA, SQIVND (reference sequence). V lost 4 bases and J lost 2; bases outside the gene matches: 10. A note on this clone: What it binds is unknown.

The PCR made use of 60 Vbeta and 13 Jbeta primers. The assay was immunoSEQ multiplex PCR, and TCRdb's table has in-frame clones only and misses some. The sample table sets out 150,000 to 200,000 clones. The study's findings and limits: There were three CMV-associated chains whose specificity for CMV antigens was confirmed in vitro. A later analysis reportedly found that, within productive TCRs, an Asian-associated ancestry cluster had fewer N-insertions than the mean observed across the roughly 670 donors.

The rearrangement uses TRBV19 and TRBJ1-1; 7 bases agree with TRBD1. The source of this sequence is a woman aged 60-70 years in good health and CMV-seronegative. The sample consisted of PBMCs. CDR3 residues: CASSTGGGTVNTEAFF. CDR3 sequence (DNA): TGTGCCAGTAGTACTGGGGGCGGGACAGTCAACACTGAAGCTTTCTTT.